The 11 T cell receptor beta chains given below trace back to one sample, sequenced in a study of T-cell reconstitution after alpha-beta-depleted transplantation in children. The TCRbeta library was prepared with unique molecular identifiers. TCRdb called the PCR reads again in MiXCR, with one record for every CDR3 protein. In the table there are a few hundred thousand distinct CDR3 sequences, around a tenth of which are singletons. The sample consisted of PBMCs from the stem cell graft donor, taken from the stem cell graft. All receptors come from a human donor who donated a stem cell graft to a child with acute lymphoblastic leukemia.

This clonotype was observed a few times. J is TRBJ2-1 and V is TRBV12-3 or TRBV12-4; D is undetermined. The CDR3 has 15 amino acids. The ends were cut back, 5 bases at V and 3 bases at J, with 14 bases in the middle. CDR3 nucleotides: TGTGCCAGCAGTCCGAATTTAGGAATCTACAATGAGCAGTTCTTC. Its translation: CASSPNLGIYNEQFF.

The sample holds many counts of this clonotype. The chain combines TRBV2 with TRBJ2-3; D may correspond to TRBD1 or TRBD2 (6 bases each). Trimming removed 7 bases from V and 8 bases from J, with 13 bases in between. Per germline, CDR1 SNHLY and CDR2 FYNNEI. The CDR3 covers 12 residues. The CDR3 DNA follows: TGTGCCAGCAACCAACAGGGACTTACGCAGTATTTT. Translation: CASNQQGLTQYF.

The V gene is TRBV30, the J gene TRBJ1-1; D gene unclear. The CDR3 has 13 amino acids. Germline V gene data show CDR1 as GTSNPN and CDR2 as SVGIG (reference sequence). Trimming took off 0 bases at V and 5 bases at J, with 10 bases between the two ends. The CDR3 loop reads CAWSVLTGTEAFF. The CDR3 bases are TGTGCCTGGAGTGTCCTTACTGGGACTGAAGCTTTCTTT.

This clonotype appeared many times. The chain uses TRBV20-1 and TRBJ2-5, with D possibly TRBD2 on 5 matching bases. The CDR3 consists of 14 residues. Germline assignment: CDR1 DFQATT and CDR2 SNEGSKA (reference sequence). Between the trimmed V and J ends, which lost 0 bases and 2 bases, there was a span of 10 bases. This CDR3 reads CSARDPRGQETQYF. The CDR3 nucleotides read TGCAGTGCTAGAGATCCCCGCGGGCAAGAGACCCAGTACTTC.

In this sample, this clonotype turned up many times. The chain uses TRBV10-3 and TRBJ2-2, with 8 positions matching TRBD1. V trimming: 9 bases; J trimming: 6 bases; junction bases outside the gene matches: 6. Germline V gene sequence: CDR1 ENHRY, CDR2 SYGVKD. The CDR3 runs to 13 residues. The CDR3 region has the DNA TGTGCCATGACCGGGACAGGACCCGGGGAGCTGTTTTTT. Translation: CAMTGTGPGELFF.

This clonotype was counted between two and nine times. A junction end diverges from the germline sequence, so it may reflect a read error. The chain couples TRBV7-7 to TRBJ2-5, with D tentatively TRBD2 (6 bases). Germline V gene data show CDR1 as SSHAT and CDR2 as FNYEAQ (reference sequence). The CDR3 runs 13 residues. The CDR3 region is CASSHGGQETQYF. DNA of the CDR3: TGTGCTAGCAGCCACGGGGGACAAGAGACCCAGTACTTC. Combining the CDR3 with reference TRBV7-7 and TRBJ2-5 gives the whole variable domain GAGVSQSPRYKVTKRGQDVTLRCDPISSHATLYWYQQALGQGPEFLTYFNYEAQPDKSGLPSDRFSAERPEGSISTLTIQRTEQRDSAMYRCASSHGGQETQYFGPGTRLLVL.

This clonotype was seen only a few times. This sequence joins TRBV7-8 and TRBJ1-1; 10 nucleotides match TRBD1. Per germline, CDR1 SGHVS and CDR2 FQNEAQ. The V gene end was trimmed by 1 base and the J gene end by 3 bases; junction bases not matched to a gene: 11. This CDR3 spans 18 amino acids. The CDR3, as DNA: TGTGCCAGCAGCTTAGGGCCGACAGGGGGCCTGGGGGACACTGAAGCTTTCTTT. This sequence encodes CASSLGPTGGLGDTEAFF.

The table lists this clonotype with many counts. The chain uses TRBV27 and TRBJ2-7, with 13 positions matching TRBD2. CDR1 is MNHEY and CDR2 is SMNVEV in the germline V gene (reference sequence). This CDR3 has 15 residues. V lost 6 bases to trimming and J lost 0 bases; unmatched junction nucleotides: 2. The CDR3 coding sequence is TGTGCCAGCAGGGGACTAGCGGGGAGCTCCTACGAGCAGTACTTC. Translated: CASRGLAGSSYEQYF.

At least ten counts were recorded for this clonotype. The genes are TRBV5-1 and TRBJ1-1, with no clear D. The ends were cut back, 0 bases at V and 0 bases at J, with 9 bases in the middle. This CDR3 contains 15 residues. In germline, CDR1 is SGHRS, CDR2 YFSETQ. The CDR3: CASSLAAGMNTEAFF. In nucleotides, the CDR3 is TGCGCCAGCAGCTTGGCTGCAGGCATGAACACTGAAGCTTTCTTT.

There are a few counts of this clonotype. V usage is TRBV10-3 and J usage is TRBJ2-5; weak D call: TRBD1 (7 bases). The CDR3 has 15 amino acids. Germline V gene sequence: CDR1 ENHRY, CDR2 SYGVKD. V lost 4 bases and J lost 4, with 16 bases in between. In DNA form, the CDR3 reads TGTGCCATCAGTGGTAACAGGGGAGGAGGAGAGACCCAGTACTTC. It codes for CAISGNRGGGETQYF.

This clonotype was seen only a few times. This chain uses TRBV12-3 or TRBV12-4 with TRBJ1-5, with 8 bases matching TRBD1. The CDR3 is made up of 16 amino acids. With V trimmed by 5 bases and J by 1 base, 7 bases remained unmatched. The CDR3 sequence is CASSTGQGVSNQPQHF. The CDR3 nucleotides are TGTGCCAGCAGTACCGGACAGGGAGTAAGCAATCAGCCCCAGCATTTT.